This T cell receptor beta chain was obtained from a study of blood T cell repertoires in COVID-19. V was clipped by 2 bases and J by 4 bases; unmatched bases: 4. The length of the CDR3 is 16 residues. Looked up from germline, CDR1 is MGHDK and CDR2 is SYGVNS. Original processing methods: Reference gene primer amplification gave nucleated cell count estimates. Only in-frame clones appear in the TCRdb table, and some are missing; sequencing was by immunoSEQ multiplex PCR. That table gives V, J and clone size, and the DNA gave D and trimming. The sample comprises roughly 390,000 clones, roughly 85% of which are singletons, and roughly 3.6% rests with the top ten.

Sequenced input: peripheral blood. The rearrangement uses TRBV25-1 and TRBJ2-2; 10 positions match TRBD1. The clonotype comes from a woman between 18 and 29 years old with acute or convalescent COVID-19. The CDR3, as DNA: TGTGCCAGCAGTGAACTGGGGACAGGGGCCACCGGGGAGCTGTTTTTT. It translates to CASSELGTGATGELFF.